One sample yielded the 27 T cell receptor beta chains listed below, sequenced in a study of Graves' ophthalmopathy and Graves' hyperthyroidism. For repertoire sequencing, the TCR beta CDR3 regions were amplified from RNA transcripts. Second-round multiplex PCR came after a first-round RT-PCR that employed HTBI primers. TCRdb fed the multiplex PCR reads into MiXCR, producing one record per CDR3 protein. The sample consists of some 380,000 distinct CDR3 sequences, less than 20% of them appearing once. The sample comprised peripheral blood. The receptors derive from a woman between 18 and 29 years old with stable Graves' hyperthyroidism.

This clonotype was observed at least ten times. The rearrangement links TRBV19 to TRBJ2-7, with 9 bases lining up with TRBD1. Germline CDR1 LNHDA, CDR2 SQIVND (reference sequence). This CDR3 is built from 15 residues. The junction had 13 bases not matched to a gene; V was cut back by 8 bases and J by 5 bases. The CDR3 reads CASDLGTGQGHEQYF. In DNA form, the CDR3 reads TGTGCCAGTGACCTTGGGACGGGACAGGGCCACGAGCAGTACTTC.

There are many counts of this clonotype. The CDR3 coding sequence is TGTGCCAGCAGCCAAGATGCAGGGCGACAGCCCCAGCATTTT. Its protein is CASSQDAGRQPQHF. The rearrangement uses TRBV3-1 and TRBJ1-5, with D tentatively TRBD1 (5 bases). This CDR3 is 14 amino acids long. V lost 0 bases and J 7 bases, leaving 10 bases between the germline ends. The germline CDR1 and CDR2 sequences are LGHDT and YNNKEL (reference sequence).

This chain uses TRBV19 with TRBJ1-5, with D perhaps matching TRBD1 (5 bases). Per the germline V gene, CDR1 is LNHDA and CDR2 is SQIVND (reference sequence). The CDR3 length is 16 residues. V was shortened by 3 bases and J by 1 base, with 13 bases between the two germline ends. The CDR3 loop is CASSIRGGGSNQPQHF. The CDR3 region has the DNA TGTGCCAGTAGTATTCGGGGGGGAGGAAGCAATCAGCCCCAGCATTTT.

The sample holds many counts of this clonotype. The J gene is TRBJ1-1, the V gene TRBV11-1; 7 nucleotides align to TRBD1. After removal of 5 bases from V and 13 bases from J, the junction contained 7 bases not matched to a gene. The CDR3 is 11 amino acids. Germline-derived CDR1 and CDR2 are SGHAT and FQDESV (reference sequence). This CDR3 reads CASSPRQGDFF. The CDR3 bases are TGTGCCAGCAGCCCCAGACAGGGTGATTTCTTT.

This clonotype was recorded many times. V and J are TRBV19 and TRBJ2-2, with TRBD1 matching over 7 bases. CDR3 length equals 16 residues. Germline values: CDR1 LNHDA, CDR2 SQIVND (reference sequence). V was clipped by 5 bases and J by 0 bases; unmatched bases: 6. This CDR3 is CASSLMGQTNTGELFF. The CDR3 DNA follows: TGTGCCAGTAGTCTCATGGGACAGACGAACACCGGGGAGCTGTTTTTT.

This rearrangement joins TRBV9 to TRBJ2-4; perhaps TRBD1 as D (6 bases). Trimming took 3 bases from V and 5 from J, leaving 18 bases between them. Germline V gene lookup returns CDR1 SGDLS and CDR2 YYNGEE. This CDR3 is 16 amino acids long. CDR3 DNA: TGTGCCAGCAGCGGAAGGGGCAGTGGGGGCCAAAACATTCAGTACTTC. Its translation: CASSGRGSGGQNIQYF.

This clonotype was seen at least ten times. The V and J genes are TRBV15 and TRBJ1-5; no definite D call. Trimming cost V 3 bases and J 0 bases, with 21 bases left between them. This CDR3 has 19 residues. Germline loops: CDR1 LNHNV, CDR2 YYDKDF (reference sequence). CDR3 in DNA: TGTGCCACCAGCAGTTGGCAGGAAAGCTTTCGTTATAGCAATCAGCCCCAGCATTTT. The encoded protein is CATSSWQESFRYSNQPQHF. Complete variable domain (other parts from reference TRBV15 and TRBJ1-5): DAMVIQNPRYQVTQFGKPVTLSCSQTLNHNVMYWYQQKSSQAPKLLFHYYDKDFNNEADTPDNFQSRRPNTSFCFLDIRSPGLGDTAMYLCATSSWQESFRYSNQPQHFGDGTRLSIL.

A few counts support this clonotype. The genes are TRBV5-1 and TRBJ2-5; TRBD1 might be the D (5 bases). CDR3 length: 14 residues. Germline lookup yields CDR1 SGHRS and CDR2 YFSETQ. V lost 2 bases and J lost 3, with 11 bases in between. This CDR3 is CASSFQAREETQYF. In DNA, the CDR3 is TGCGCCAGCAGCTTTCAGGCCAGGGAAGAGACCCAGTACTTC.

This clonotype came up many times. The chain combines TRBV6-5 with TRBJ1-2, with 8 bases matching TRBD1. The germline V gene encodes CDR1 MNHEY and CDR2 SVGAGI. J was trimmed by 7 bases and V by 5 bases; bases with no gene match: 6. There are 13 residues in the CDR3. Here the CDR3 DNA reads TGTGCCAGCAGTCTCATGACAGGGGCTGGCTACACCTTC. Protein sequence: CASSLMTGAGYTF.

V usage is TRBV6-2 or TRBV6-3 and J usage is TRBJ2-7; D may be TRBD2 (6 bases). V was pared by 2 bases and J by 4 bases, with 15 bases between. CDR3 size: 15 residues. Germline lookup yields CDR1 MNHEY and CDR2 SVGEGT. The CDR3 DNA reads TGTGCCAGCAGTTACACCCGGGACTTATCGTACGAGCAGTACTTC. Amino acid sequence: CASSYTRDLSYEQYF.

This clonotype was seen many times. This rearrangement joins TRBV7-9 to TRBJ1-5; the match to TRBD1 covers 10 bases. Germline trimming cut 5 bases from V and 5 bases from J; bases unmatched to any gene: 6. The CDR3 runs 15 residues. CDR1 is SEHNR and CDR2 is FQNEAQ in the germline V gene (reference sequence). This CDR3 reads CASSPPGTGDQPQHF. The CDR3 DNA reads as TGTGCCAGCAGCCCCCCCGGGACAGGGGATCAGCCCCAGCATTTT.

This clonotype showed up many times. The chain employs TRBV11-2 and TRBJ1-1; D possibly corresponds to TRBD1 (5 bases). CDR3 length: 16 residues. V was cut by 5 bases and J by 5 bases, with 21 bases left in between. Germline V lookup: CDR1 SGHAT, CDR2 FQNNGV. The CDR3 spells CASSPRRGAVGTEAFF. DNA for the CDR3: TGTGCCAGCAGCCCTCGCCGCGGGGCGGTCGGGACTGAAGCTTTCTTT.

The sample holds a few counts of this clonotype. A much more abundant neighbour one base away suggests this may be a read error. The genes are TRBV12-3 or TRBV12-4 and TRBJ1-5; D is undetermined. The CDR3 has 14 residues. Trimming took 11 bases from V and 0 from J, leaving 14 bases between them. The CDR3, as DNA: TGTGCCGGCACCCAAGGACGTAGCAATCAGCCCCAGCATTTT. Residues: CAGTQGRSNQPQHF.

This clonotype occurred many times. The rearrangement links TRBV12-3 or TRBV12-4 to TRBJ2-7, with TRBD1 identical over 8 bases. Trimming took 5 bases from V and 8 from J; bases not matched to a gene: 8. This CDR3 is 13 amino acids long. The CDR3 here is CASSPADREKQYF. For the CDR3, the DNA is TGTGCCAGCAGTCCTGCGGACAGGGAAAAGCAGTACTTC.

Points on this clonotype: A read error is possible here, since a much larger clone lies one base away. V is TRBV12-3 or TRBV12-4 and J is TRBJ2-7, with D maybe TRBD2 (5 bases). The V and J ends lost 9 bases and 0 bases respectively, with 9 bases between them. CDR3 length: 12 amino acids. CDR3 amino acids: CASTGNSYEQYV. The CDR3 DNA sequence: TGTGCCAGTACGGGGAACTCCTACGAGCAGTACGTC.

This clonotype has ten or more counts. The chain links TRBV7-6 to TRBJ1-2, with 7 bases aligning to TRBD1. The germline CDR1 and CDR2 sequences are SGHVS and FNYEAQ. With V trimmed by 5 bases and J by 8 bases, 11 bases remained unmatched. This CDR3 contains 14 residues. The DNA for the CDR3 is TGTGCCAGCAGCCAGGGGGACAGCCTGCGGGGCTACACCTTC. It is translated as CASSQGDSLRGYTF.

J is TRBJ1-5 and V is TRBV15; 7 bases fit TRBD1. Germline CDR1 and CDR2: LNHNV and YYDKDF (reference sequence). J lost 6 bases, V lost 1 base, and 9 bases had no gene match. CDR3 size: 16 residues. Written as DNA, the CDR3 is TGTGCCACCAGCAGAGTCGACAGGGCCGGGGGTCAGCCCCAGCATTTT. Its translation: CATSRVDRAGGQPQHF.

This clonotype was observed many times. The chain joins TRBV6-1 to TRBJ2-5; unclear D gene. The CDR3 runs to 13 residues. Trimming cost V 4 bases and J 4 bases, with 10 bases left between them. Germline assignment: CDR1 MNHNS and CDR2 SASEGT. CDR3 residues: CASSASLGETQYF. In nucleotides, the CDR3 is TGTGCCAGCAGTGCGTCGCTGGGAGAGACCCAGTACTTC.

This clonotype was recorded many times. V gene TRBV5-6 combines with J gene TRBJ1-1, with a tentative D call TRBD1 (6 bases). CDR3 length: 14 amino acids. V was trimmed by 0 bases and J by 5 bases, leaving 11 bases between them. Germline CDR1 is SGHDT and CDR2 is YYEEEE. In nucleotides, the CDR3 is TGTGCCAGCAGCTTGGCAGGGGTATGGACTGAAGCTTTCTTT. Its translation: CASSLAGVWTEAFF.

This clonotype has ten or more counts. V usage is TRBV12-3 or TRBV12-4 and J usage is TRBJ2-5, with TRBD2 matching over 11 bases. This CDR3 comprises 16 residues. J was trimmed by 4 bases and V by 5 bases; bases with no gene match: 9. CDR3 sequence (DNA): TGTGCCAGCAGTAGCAATAGCGGGGGGGCAGGAGAGACCCAGTACTTC. This translates into CASSSNSGGAGETQYF.

The table lists this clonotype with many counts. The rearrangement uses TRBV15 and TRBJ1-2; possibly TRBD1 for D (5 bases). The V end was cut by 4 bases, the J end by 1 base, with 10 bases between. The CDR3 sequence is 14 residues long. CDR1 and CDR2 from the germline V gene are LNHNV and YYDKDF (reference sequence). CDR3 amino acids: CATSTRQFNYGYTF. Here the CDR3 DNA reads TGTGCCACCAGCACCAGACAGTTTAACTATGGCTACACCTTC.

This clonotype has more than one count but fewer than ten. The chain is built from TRBV4-1 and TRBJ2-2, with D unclear. CDR1 and CDR2 from the germline V gene are MGHRA and YSYEKL. V was shortened by 1 base and J by 4 bases, with 10 bases between the two germline ends. The CDR3 is 15 amino acids. The CDR3 loop is CASSQGLKGTGELFF. CDR3 nucleotide sequence: TGCGCCAGCAGCCAAGGCTTAAAGGGCACCGGGGAGCTGTTTTTT.

This clonotype was counted once. A much larger clone is a single base away; this may be a read error. The chain combines TRBV7-9 with TRBJ1-1; possible D gene TRBD1, 6 bases. The CDR3 has 15 amino acids. The germline gives CDR1 SEHNR, CDR2 FQNEAQ (reference sequence). V lost 5 bases and J 6 bases, leaving 19 bases between the germline ends. CDR3 amino acids: CASSLSGTRGSEAFF. The CDR3 DNA reads as TGTGCCAGCAGCCTCTCCGGGACCAGGGGCTCTGAAGCTTTCTTT.

This clonotype was observed at least ten times. This sequence joins TRBV6-1 and TRBJ1-1; TRBD1 aligns across 10 bases. In germline, CDR1 is MNHNS, CDR2 SASEGT. This CDR3 spans 17 amino acids. J was trimmed by 7 bases and V by 3 bases; bases with no gene match: 14. The CDR3 region has the DNA TGTGCCAGCAGTGAGAACGGGGACAGGGGAGTGGAGGGTGAAGCTTTCTTT. It codes for CASSENGDRGVEGEAFF.

This clonotype has at least ten counts. The chain carries TRBV11-2 and TRBJ1-2, with unresolved D. There are 12 residues in the CDR3. Germline CDR1 reads SGHAT; CDR2 reads FQNNGV. V lost 2 bases and J lost 8, with 9 bases in between. The CDR3 reads CASSLPLEGYTF. The CDR3 nucleotides are TGTGCCAGCAGCTTACCTCTTGAGGGCTACACCTTC.

This clonotype was observed at least ten times. The genes are TRBV19 and TRBJ2-2, with unresolved D. This CDR3 region has 14 residues. The germline V gene has CDR1 LNHDA and CDR2 SQIVND (reference sequence). The V gene lost 4 bases and the J gene lost 0 bases, with 6 bases spanning the gap. Here the CDR3 DNA reads TGTGCCAGTAGTACCGGAGCGAACACCGGGGAGCTGTTTTTT. Translating gives CASSTGANTGELFF.

This clonotype was detected ten times or more. The V call is TRBV4-2, the J call TRBJ1-3; TRBD1 is a possible D gene (6 bases). The CDR3 extends over 15 amino acids. CDR1 and CDR2 from the germline V gene are LGHNA and YNFKEQ. The V end was cut by 1 base, the J end by 1 base, with 8 bases between. The CDR3 spells CASSQGDRSGNTIYF. CDR3 coding DNA: TGTGCCAGCAGCCAAGGAGACAGGTCTGGAAACACCATATATTTT.